Sequencing of this TCR beta chain was carried out in a study of T cell changes during pregnancy in multiple sclerosis. TCRdb keeps only in-frame clones here, not all; method: immunoSEQ multiplex PCR. The sample consists of some 89,000 clones, around 93% of them appearing once. Germline lookup yields CDR1 SGHRS and CDR2 YFSETQ. V shed 4 bases, J shed 0 bases, and the junction held 5 bases outside the gene matches. The CDR3 consists of 15 residues. Here the sequenced sample was peripheral blood, taken in the third trimester of pregnancy. The V gene is TRBV5-1, the J gene TRBJ2-3, with 7 bases lining up with TRBD2. The TCR originated in a female donor with multiple sclerosis, enrolled in a pregnancy study. The CDR3 DNA is TGCGCCAGCAGCCTGGGGGGGACTAGCACAGATACGCAGTATTTT. This codes for CASSLGGTSTDTQYF.